This entry lists 11 T cell receptor beta chains sequenced from one sample in a study of tissue T cells after allogeneic stem cell transplantation. Assay: immunoSEQ multiplex PCR; the TCRdb copy retains only in-frame clones and omits some. The table has over 8,500 clones, around two fifths seen once. The time point is: mouse harvest day 7 after allogeneic transplant. Mouse grafts combined 10^7 T-cell-depleted bone marrow cells with 10^6 splenic CD5+ T cells. Sample: skin. The receptor source for this set is a female BALB/c mouse given C57BL/6 T cells with graft-versus-host disease after an allogeneic hematopoietic cell transplant.

In its sample, this clone was seen a few times. Gene names and germline match the mouse. The read gets to within 1 residue of the CDR3 end, and the germline J gene fills in the rest. The chain carries TRBV23 and TRBJ2-4; the listed D gene, TRBD2, was not tested against the DNA. CDR3 size: 13 residues. In germline, CDR1 is KGHTA, CDR2 FQNQQP. Incomplete CDR3 DNA: TGCTCCAGCAGACTGGGGAGTCAAAACACCTTGTAC. Residues: CSSRLGSQNTLY. The whole CDR3 region reads CSSRLGSQNTLYF.

Comment on this clone: The gene symbols are mouse symbols. Coverage ceases 1 residue before the CDR3 finishes, and the germline J gene fills in the end. This sequence joins TRBV13-1 and TRBJ2-7; TRBD2 matches 7 bases. Germline V CDR1 and CDR2: NSHNY, SYGAGN. This CDR3 is built from 12 residues. With V trimmed by 3 bases and J by 4 bases, 1 base remained unmatched. The CDR3 reads CASSGTGYEQYF. The CDR3 bases that were read are TGTGCCAGCAGTGGGACTGGTTATGAACAGTAC.

A note on this clone: Gene and germline names: mouse. The read comes to an end 1 residue before the CDR3 does, leaving the germline J gene to fill in the end. The chain recombines TRBV26 with TRBJ2-5; no clear D gene. The length of the CDR3 is 12 residues. Germline V lookup: CDR1 KGHPV, CDR2 FQNQEV (reference sequence). The ends were cut back, 2 bases at V and 5 bases at J, with 5 bases in the middle. The sequenced part of the CDR3 DNA is TGTGCCAGCAGTCTGGCAGGAGACACCCAGTAC. The encoded protein is CASSLAGDTQY. In full, the CDR3 is CASSLAGDTQYF.

Remarks on this clone: The gene symbols are mouse symbols. The missing CDR3 end, 1 residue past where the read stops, is filled in from the germline J gene. The chain recombines TRBV26 with TRBJ1-3; D is unclear. Germline V gene lookup returns CDR1 KGHPV and CDR2 FQNQEV (reference sequence). Trimming removed 2 bases from V and 0 bases from J, with 8 bases in between. The CDR3 is 15 residues long. The CDR3 region is CASSLETYSGNTLYF. The sequenced part of the CDR3 DNA is TGTGCCAGCAGTCTGGAGACGTATTCTGGAAATACGCTCTAT.

With respect to this clone: The gene names given are mouse names. The read falls 1 residue short of the CDR3 end, and the missing part is taken from the germline J gene. This chain links TRBV26 with TRBJ2-1; no definite D call. The CDR3 has 10 amino acids. The germline CDR1 and CDR2 sequences are KGHPV and FQNQEV (reference sequence). V lost 8 bases and J lost 7, with 6 bases in between. The sequenced CDR3 bases are TGTGCCAGCGCTCAGGCTGAGCAGTTC. It yields the protein CASAQAEQF. The whole CDR3 reads CASAQAEQFF.

With respect to this clone: Mouse gene names and germline throughout. The read finishes 1 residue shy of the CDR3 end, and the germline J gene is used to complete it. This chain joins TRBV5 and TRBJ2-3, with 8 bases lining up with TRBD1. Germline CDR1 and CDR2: LGHNA and YNLKQL (reference sequence). Trimming took 2 bases from V and 4 from J; bases not matched to a gene: 5. The CDR3 sequence is 15 residues long. The CDR3 DNA, read in part, is TGTGCCAGCAGCCAACGACAGGGGAAATCAGAAACGCTGTAT. Translation: CASSQRQGKSETLY. The entire CDR3 protein reads CASSQRQGKSETLYF.

Of note for this clone: All gene names here are mouse names. From the germline J gene comes the end of the CDR3, since the read stops 1 residue before it. The J gene is TRBJ1-4, the V gene TRBV26; 8 bases are a match to TRBD1. The CDR3 loop spans 15 amino acids. CDR1 KGHPV and CDR2 FQNQEV come from the germline V gene (reference sequence). V was clipped by 2 bases and J by 3 bases; unmatched bases: 2. Incomplete CDR3 DNA: TGTGCCAGCAGTCTGGGACAGGGTCCCAACGAAAGATTATTT. It yields the protein CASSLGQGPNERLF. Given in full, the CDR3 is CASSLGQGPNERLFF.

For this clone: Genes and germline come from the mouse. The sequenced fragment ends 1 residue before the CDR3 boundary, so the rest is inferred from the germline J gene. The chain has TRBV26 and TRBJ1-4; TRBD1 is a possible D gene (6 bases). The V and J ends lost 5 bases and 5 bases respectively, with 9 bases between them. CDR1 and CDR2 from the germline V gene are KGHPV and FQNQEV (reference sequence). There are 13 residues in the CDR3. The CDR3 region is CASSTGRNERLFF. CDR3 DNA, as far as it was read: TGTGCCAGCAGTACAGGGAGAAACGAAAGATTATTT.

This clone showed up just a few times. Gene labels here are mouse ones. The read ends 1 residue early relative to the CDR3; the germline J gene fills the gap. V gene TRBV5 combines with J gene TRBJ1-2; D is ambiguous. CDR1 LGHNA and CDR2 YNLKQL come from the germline V gene (reference sequence). The CDR3 runs to 14 residues. Trimming took off 1 base at V and 0 bases at J, with 6 bases between the two ends. This CDR3 reads CASSQGPANSDYTF. Partial CDR3 DNA: TGTGCCAGCAGCCAAGGACCTGCAAACTCCGACTACACC.

A few counts support this clone. The germline and genes are mouse ones. The missing CDR3 end, 1 residue past where the read stops, is filled in from the germline J gene. The chain carries TRBV15 and TRBJ2-2, with TRBD1 matching 8 bases. The V and J ends lost 6 bases and 0 bases, in that order; junction bases with no gene match: 3. This CDR3 has 15 amino acids. The V gene's germline CDR1 is SGHND and CDR2 FRSKSL. CDR3 loop: CASSLQGANTGQLYF. The CDR3 DNA, read in part, is TGTGCCAGCAGCCTACAGGGGGCAAACACCGGGCAGCTCTAC.

Details on this clone: Mouse gene names apply. The DNA ends 1 residue before the CDR3 does, and the rest of the CDR3 is filled in from the germline J gene. The genes are TRBV14 and TRBJ2-5; 7 nucleotides line up with TRBD1. V lost 5 bases to trimming and J lost 3 bases; unmatched junction nucleotides: 6. The V gene's germline CDR1 is SGHDT and CDR2 FRDEAV. This CDR3 has 14 amino acids. CDR3 residues: CASSPWDRQDTQYF. CDR3 bases read: TGTGCCAGCAGCCCTTGGGACAGACAAGACACCCAGTAC.